This T cell receptor (beta chain) came from a study of cytomegalovirus exposure and HLA in healthy donors. Study-level results: Researchers reported in a later analysis that a missense DCLRE1C variant was tied to TCR beta V- and J-gene trimming. Approximately 160 TCR beta chains were listed as cytomegalovirus-associated. Being productive about 87% or about 30% of the time was typical of most TCR beta V segments in an earlier analysis. A later analysis found most CMV-associated TCR beta chains apparently HLA-restricted.

The CDR3 is 17 residues long. V shed 0 bases and J shed 4 bases, with 18 bases lying between them. Germline loops: CDR1 ENHRY, CDR2 SYGVKD. Use of 60 Vbeta and 13 Jbeta primers characterized the PCR. Sequencing used immunoSEQ multiplex PCR; TCRdb keeps in-frame clones, though not all of them. The sample contains 150,000 or so clones, less than 90% of which appear only once. Concerning this clone itself: Its antigen remains unidentified.

The sequencing input was PBMCs. This receptor was obtained from a male donor in good health and CMV-seropositive. The J gene is TRBJ1-1, the V gene TRBV10-3, with D tentatively TRBD1 (5 bases). The CDR3: CAISESEGRRDGTEAFF. The CDR3 nucleotides are TGTGCCATCAGTGAGTCGGAGGGACGAAGGGACGGCACTGAAGCTTTCTTT.